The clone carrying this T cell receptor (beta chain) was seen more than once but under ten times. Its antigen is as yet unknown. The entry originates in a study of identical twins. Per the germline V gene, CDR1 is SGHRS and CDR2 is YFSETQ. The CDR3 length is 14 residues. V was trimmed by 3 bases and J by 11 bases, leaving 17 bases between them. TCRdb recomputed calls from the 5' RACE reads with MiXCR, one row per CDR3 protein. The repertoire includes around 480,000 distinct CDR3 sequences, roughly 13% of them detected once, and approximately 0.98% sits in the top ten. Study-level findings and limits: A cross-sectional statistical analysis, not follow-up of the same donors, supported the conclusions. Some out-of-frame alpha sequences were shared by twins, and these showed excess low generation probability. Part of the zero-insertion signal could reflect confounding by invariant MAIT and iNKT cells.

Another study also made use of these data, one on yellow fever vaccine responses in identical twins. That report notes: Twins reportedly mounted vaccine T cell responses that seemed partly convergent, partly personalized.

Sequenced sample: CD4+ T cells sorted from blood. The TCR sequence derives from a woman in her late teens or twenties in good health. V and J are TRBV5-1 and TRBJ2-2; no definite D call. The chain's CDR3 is CASSSGPQGGELFF. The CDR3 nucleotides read TGCGCCAGCAGCTCGGGCCCTCAAGGTGGCGAGCTGTTTTTT.